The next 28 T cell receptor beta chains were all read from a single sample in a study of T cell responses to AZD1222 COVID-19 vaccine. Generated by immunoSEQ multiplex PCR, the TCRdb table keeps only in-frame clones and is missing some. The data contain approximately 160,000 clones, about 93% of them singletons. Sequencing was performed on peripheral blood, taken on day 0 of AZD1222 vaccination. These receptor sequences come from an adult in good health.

CDR3 DNA: TGTGCCAGCAACGACTTCCCCCTGACTAGCGGGAGCTCCTACGAGCAGTACTTC. Amino acid sequence: CASNDFPLTSGSSYEQYF. The gene calls are TRBV21-1 and TRBJ2-7; no DNA check was done on the table's D call, TRBD2. TRBV21-1 is a known pseudogene. The CDR3 is 18 residues long.

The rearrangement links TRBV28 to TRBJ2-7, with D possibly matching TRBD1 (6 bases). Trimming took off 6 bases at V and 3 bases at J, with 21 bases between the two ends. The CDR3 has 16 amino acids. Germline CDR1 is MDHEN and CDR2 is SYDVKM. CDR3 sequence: CASSRPDSIRIYEQYF. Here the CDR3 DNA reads TGTGCCAGCAGCCGCCCGGACAGCATTAGAATCTACGAGCAGTACTTC.

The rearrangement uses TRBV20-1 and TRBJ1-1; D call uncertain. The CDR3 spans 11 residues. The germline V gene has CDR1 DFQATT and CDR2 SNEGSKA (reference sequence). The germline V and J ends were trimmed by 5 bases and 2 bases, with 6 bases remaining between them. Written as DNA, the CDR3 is TGCAGTGCTCACTTTAACACTGAAGCTTTCTTT. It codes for CSAHFNTEAFF.

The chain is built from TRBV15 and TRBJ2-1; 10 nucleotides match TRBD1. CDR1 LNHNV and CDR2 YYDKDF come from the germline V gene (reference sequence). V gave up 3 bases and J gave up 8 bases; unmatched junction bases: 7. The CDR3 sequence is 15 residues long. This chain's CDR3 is CATSSGTGDLYEQFF. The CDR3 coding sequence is TGTGCCACCAGCAGCGGGACAGGGGATTTATATGAGCAGTTCTTC.

CDR3 in DNA: TGCGCCAGCAGCTTGGATGGACCCCTAGCGGGAGGGGCCAAAAACATTCAGTACTTC. This gives the protein CASSLDGPLAGGAKNIQYF. The genes are TRBV5-1 and TRBJ2-4; 12 nucleotides line up with TRBD2. V lost 0 bases and J lost 1; bases outside the gene matches: 8. This CDR3 is 19 amino acids long. CDR1 and CDR2 from the germline V gene are SGHRS and YFSETQ.

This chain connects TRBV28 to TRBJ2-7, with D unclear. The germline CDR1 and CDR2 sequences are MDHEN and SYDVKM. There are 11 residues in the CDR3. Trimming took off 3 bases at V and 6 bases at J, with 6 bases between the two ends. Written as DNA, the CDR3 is TGTGCCAGCAGTTTTTTCCGCGAGCAGTACTTC. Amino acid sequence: CASSFFREQYF.

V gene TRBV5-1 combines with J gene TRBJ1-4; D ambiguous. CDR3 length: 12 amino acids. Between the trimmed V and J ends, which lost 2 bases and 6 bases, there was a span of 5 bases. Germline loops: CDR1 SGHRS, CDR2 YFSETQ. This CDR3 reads CASSFDHEKLFF. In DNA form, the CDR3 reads TGCGCCAGCAGCTTCGACCATGAAAAACTGTTTTTT.

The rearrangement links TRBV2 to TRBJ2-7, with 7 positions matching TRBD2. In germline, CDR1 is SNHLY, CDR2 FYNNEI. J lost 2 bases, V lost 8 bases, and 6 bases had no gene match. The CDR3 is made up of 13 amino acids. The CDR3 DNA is TGTGCCAGCGTGCCTAGCGGCCCCTACGAGCAGTACTTC. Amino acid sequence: CASVPSGPYEQYF.

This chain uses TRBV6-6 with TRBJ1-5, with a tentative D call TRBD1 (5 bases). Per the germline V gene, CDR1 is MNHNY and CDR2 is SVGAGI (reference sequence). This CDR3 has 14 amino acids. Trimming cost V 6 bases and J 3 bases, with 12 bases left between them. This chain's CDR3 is CASSQLGTNQPQHF. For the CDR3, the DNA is TGTGCCAGCAGCCAACTGGGGACCAATCAGCCCCAGCATTTT.

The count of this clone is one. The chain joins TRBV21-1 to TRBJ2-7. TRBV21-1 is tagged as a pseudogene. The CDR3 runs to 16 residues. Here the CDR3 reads CASSKAPITPNYEQYF. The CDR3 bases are TGTGCCAGCAGCAAAGCCCCGATTACCCCCAACTACGAGCAGTACTTC.

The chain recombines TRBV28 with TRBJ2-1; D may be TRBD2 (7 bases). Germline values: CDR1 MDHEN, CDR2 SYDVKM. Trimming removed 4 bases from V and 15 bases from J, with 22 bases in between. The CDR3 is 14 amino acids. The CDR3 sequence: CASSYPWRGGRRFF. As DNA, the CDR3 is TGTGCCAGCAGTTACCCATGGAGGGGGGGGCGAAGGTTCTTC.

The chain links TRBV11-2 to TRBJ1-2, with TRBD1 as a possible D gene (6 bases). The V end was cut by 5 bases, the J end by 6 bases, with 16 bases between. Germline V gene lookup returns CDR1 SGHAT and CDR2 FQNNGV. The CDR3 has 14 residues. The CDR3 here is CASSPRTAKHGYTF. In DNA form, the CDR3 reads TGTGCCAGCAGCCCCCGGACAGCAAAACATGGCTACACCTTC.

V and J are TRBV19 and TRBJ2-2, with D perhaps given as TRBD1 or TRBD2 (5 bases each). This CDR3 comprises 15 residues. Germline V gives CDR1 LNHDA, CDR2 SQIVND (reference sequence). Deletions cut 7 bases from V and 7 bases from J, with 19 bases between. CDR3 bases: TGTGCCAGTAACAATCGGGGCAGGGCGGTCGGGGAGCTGTTTTTT. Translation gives CASNNRGRAVGELFF. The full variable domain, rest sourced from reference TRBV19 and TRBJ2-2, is DGGITQSPKYLFRKEGQNVTLSCEQNLNHDAMYWYRQDPGQGLRLIYYSQIVNDFQKGDIAEGYSVSREKKESFPLTVTSAQKNPTAFYLCASNNRGRAVGELFFGEGSRLTVL.

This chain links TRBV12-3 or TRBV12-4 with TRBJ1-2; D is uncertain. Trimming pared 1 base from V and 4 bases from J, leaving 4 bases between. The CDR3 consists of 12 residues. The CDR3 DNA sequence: TGTGCCAGCAGTTTAGGAAGCTATGGCTACACCTTC. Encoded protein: CASSLGSYGYTF.

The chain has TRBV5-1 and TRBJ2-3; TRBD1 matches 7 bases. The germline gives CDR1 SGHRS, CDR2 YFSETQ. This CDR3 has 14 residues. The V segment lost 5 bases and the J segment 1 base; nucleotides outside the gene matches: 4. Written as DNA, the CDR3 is TGCGCCAGCAGGAGGGGGCTGGGCACAGATACGCAGTATTTT. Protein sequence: CASRRGLGTDTQYF.

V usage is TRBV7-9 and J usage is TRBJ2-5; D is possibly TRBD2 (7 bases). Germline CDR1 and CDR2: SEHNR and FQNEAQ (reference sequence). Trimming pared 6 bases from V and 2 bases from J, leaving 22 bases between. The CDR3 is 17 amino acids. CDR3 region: CASRSPGEAGAQETQYF. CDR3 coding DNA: TGTGCCAGCAGGAGCCCCGGCGAGGCGGGGGCTCAAGAGACCCAGTACTTC.

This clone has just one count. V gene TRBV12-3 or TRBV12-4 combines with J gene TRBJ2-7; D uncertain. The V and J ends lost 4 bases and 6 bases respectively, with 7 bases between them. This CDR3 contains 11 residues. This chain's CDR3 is CASSSSSEQYF. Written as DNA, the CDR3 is TGTGCCAGCAGTTCCTCGTCCGAGCAGTACTTC.

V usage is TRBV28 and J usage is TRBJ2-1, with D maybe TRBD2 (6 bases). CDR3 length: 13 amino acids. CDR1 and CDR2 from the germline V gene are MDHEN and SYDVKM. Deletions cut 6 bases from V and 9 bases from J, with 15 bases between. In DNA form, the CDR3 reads TGTGCCAGCAGAGCCGGGTGGGGAGGTGAGCAGTTCTTC. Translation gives CASRAGWGGEQFF.

The CDR3 nucleotides are TGTGCCAGCAGCATGGGGTTCAGCAATCAGCCCCAGCATTTT. It encodes CASSMGFSNQPQHF. The chain combines TRBV5-6 with TRBJ1-5; no definite D call. CDR3 length: 14 residues. Germline assignment: CDR1 SGHDT and CDR2 YYEEEE. Trimming left V 4 bases short and J 1 base short, with 9 bases between. Based on the CDR3 plus reference TRBV5-6 and TRBJ1-5, the full variable domain is DAGVTQSPTHLIKTRGQQVTLRCSPKSGHDTVSWYQQALGQGPQFIFQYYEEEERQRGNFPDRFSGHQFPNYSSELNVNALLLGDSALYLCASSMGFSNQPQHFGDGTRLSIL.

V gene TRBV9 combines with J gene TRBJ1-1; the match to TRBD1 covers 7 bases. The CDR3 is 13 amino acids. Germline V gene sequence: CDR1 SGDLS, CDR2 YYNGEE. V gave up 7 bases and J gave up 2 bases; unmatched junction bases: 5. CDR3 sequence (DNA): TGTGCCAGCGGCAGGGGGGTCAACACTGAAGCTTTCTTT. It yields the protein CASGRGVNTEAFF. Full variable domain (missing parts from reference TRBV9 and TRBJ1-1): DSGVTQTPKHLITATGQRVTLRCSPRSGDLSVYWYQQSLDQGLQFLIQYYNGEERAKGNILERFSAQQFPDLHSELNLSSLELGDSALYFCASGRGVNTEAFFGQGTRLTVV.

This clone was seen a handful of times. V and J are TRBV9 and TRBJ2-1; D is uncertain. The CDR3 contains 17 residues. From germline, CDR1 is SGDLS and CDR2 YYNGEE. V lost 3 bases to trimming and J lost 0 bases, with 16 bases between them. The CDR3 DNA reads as TGTGCCAGCAGCGCGCGGAGTGTCCTGAGCTCCTACAATGAGCAGTTCTTC. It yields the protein CASSARSVLSSYNEQFF.

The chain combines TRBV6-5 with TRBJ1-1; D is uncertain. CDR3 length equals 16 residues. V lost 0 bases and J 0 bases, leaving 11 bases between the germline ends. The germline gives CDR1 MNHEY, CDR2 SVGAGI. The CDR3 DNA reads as TGTGCCAGCAGTTACTCCAGTGGGCAGGTGAACACTGAAGCTTTCTTT. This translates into CASSYSSGQVNTEAFF.

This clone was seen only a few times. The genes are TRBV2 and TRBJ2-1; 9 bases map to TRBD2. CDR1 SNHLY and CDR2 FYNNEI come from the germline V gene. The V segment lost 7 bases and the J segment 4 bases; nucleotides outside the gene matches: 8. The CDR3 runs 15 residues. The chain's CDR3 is CASIPAGGRYNEQFF. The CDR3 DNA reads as TGTGCCAGCATCCCCGCGGGAGGGCGGTACAATGAGCAGTTCTTC.

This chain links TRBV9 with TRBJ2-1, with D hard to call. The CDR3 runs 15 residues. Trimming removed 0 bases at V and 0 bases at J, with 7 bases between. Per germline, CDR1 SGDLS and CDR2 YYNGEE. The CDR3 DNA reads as TGTGCCAGCAGCGTAGCTTCTTCCTCCTACAATGAGCAGTTCTTC. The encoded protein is CASSVASSSYNEQFF.

The CDR3 DNA follows: TGTGCCAGCAGCTGGGGGACAGGAAAAGATACGCAGTATTTT. Translation gives CASSWGTGKDTQYF. This chain joins TRBV5-6 and TRBJ2-3, with 8 bases fitting TRBD1. Germline V gene data show CDR1 as SGHDT and CDR2 as YYEEEE. The CDR3 runs to 14 residues. The V gene end was trimmed by 3 bases and the J gene end by 5 bases; junction bases not matched to a gene: 5.

The CDR3 bases are TGTGCCAGCGGGACAGGGAGCTCTGGAAACACCATATATTTT. It is translated as CASGTGSSGNTIYF. The chain joins TRBV19 to TRBJ1-3; 9 nucleotides line up with TRBD1. Germline CDR1 and CDR2: LNHDA and SQIVND (reference sequence). J lost 0 bases, V lost 9 bases, and 3 bases had no gene match. The CDR3 is made up of 14 amino acids.

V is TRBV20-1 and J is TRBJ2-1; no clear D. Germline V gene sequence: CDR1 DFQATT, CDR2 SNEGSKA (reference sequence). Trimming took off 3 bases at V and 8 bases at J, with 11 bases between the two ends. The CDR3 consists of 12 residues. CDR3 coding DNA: TGCAGTGCTAGTTCTAACTGGGATGAGCAGTTCTTC. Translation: CSASSNWDEQFF.

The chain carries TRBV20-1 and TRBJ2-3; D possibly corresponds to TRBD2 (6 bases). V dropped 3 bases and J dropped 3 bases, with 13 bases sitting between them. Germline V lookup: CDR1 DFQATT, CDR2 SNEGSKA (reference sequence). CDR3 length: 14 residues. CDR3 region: CSASDSGTTDTQYF. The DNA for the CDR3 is TGCAGTGCTAGTGACTCTGGGACTACAGATACGCAGTATTTT.